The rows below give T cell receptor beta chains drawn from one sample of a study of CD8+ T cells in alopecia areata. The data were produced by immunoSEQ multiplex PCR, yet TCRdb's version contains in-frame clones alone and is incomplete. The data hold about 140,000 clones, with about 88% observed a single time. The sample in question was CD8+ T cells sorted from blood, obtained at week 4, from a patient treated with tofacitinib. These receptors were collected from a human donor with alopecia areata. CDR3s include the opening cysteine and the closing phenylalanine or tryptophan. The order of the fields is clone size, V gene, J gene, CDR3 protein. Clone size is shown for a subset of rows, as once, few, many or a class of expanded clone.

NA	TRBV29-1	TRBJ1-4	CSVGRDHEKLFF
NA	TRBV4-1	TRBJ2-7	CASSQSGSSYEQYF
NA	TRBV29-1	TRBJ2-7	CSVEVRYEQYF
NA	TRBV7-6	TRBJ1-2	CASSLAEGYGYTF
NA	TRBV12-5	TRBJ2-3	CASGSPGQSTDTQYF
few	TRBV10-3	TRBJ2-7	CAISEDRGIEQYF
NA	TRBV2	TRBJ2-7	CARGESGDSSYEQYF
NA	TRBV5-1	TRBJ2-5	CASSLGTGARQETQYF
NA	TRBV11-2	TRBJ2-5	CASSQLRVQETQYF
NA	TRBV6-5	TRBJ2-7	CASSYSILGSSYEQYF
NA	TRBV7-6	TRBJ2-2	CASSLDWGTGELFF
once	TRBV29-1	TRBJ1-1	CSVEGSEMNTEAFF
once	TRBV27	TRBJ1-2	CASSVTSTYGYTF
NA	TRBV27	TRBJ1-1	CASSFGTFTGENTEAFF
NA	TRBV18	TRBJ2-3	CASSRGTDTQYF